The sequence of this T cell receptor (beta chain) was determined in a study of technical replicates of blood from several donors. The length of the CDR3 is 14 residues. V was pared by 0 bases and J by 11 bases, with 7 bases of the junction left unmatched. Germline loops: CDR1 SEHNR, CDR2 FQNEAQ (reference sequence). Assay used: immunoSEQ multiplex PCR; TCRdb lists only in-frame clones, some missing. The data show roughly 100,000 clones, with under 97% seen just once and roughly 0.22% held by the top ten. Sequences were obtained from T cells isolated from PBMCs. The TCR was taken from a human donor in good health. The chain joins TRBV7-9 to TRBJ1-1, with TRBD1 matching 9 bases. The CDR3: CASSLASQGAGAFF. Here the CDR3 DNA reads TGTGCCAGCAGCTTAGCATCACAGGGGGCAGGGGCTTTCTTT. Filled out from reference TRBV7-9 and TRBJ1-1, the complete variable domain reads DTGVSQNPRHKITKRGQNVTFRCDPISEHNRLYWYRQTLGQGPEFLTYFQNEAQLEKSRLLSDRFSAERPKGSFSTLEIQRTEQGDSAMYLCASSLASQGAGAFFGQGTRLTVV.